The clone carrying this T cell receptor beta chain has more than one count but fewer than ten. Its antigen is as yet unknown. This sample stems from a study of response to subunit inactivated influenza vaccine. Broader study findings: The authors proposed limited new T cell recruitment per seasonal influenza vaccination.

MiXCR was run by TCRdb on the RT-PCR reads, yielding one entry per CDR3 protein. This sample has about 240,000 distinct CDR3 sequences, with about 12% found just once. With V trimmed by 4 bases and J by 1 base, 4 bases remained unmatched. CDR3 size: 17 residues. Per the germline V gene, CDR1 is SGHDT and CDR2 is YYEEEE. The J gene is TRBJ2-1, the V gene TRBV5-6, with 14 bases fitting TRBD2. The source material was non-naive T cells sorted from PBMCs, sampled approximately 15 days before vaccination. The sequence derives from a man in his fifties who received an inactivated influenza vaccine. CDR3 bases: TGTGCCAGCAGCCGTGGGACTAGCGGGAGTTCCTACAATGAGCAGTTCTTC. It translates to CASSRGTSGSSYNEQFF.